This TCR beta chain stems from a study of blood T cell repertoires in COVID-19. Study-level information: From the United States, Italy and Spain came samples of acute and convalescent COVID-19. T cells, B-cell-depleted T cells, or PBMCs provided the cDNA or gDNA that served as material.

A single count supports this clone. Profiled with immunoSEQ multiplex PCR; TCRdb holds only in-frame clones, not every one. The profile shows a few hundred thousand clones, around 87% of them singletons. The cohort comprised adults aged about 18 to 89 years residing in about two dozen US areas. This TCR came from a man under 40 in a cohort exposed to, infected with or recovered from COVID-19 (not recorded which). Sequencing was performed on PBMCs or T cells enriched from blood (not recorded which).

The CDR3 DNA follows: TGTGCCAGCAGTTTTGCTCCTGGCAGGGTCGGGGCTTTCTTT. This translates into CASSFAPGRVGAFF. This rearrangement joins TRBV28 to TRBJ1-1; tentatively, D is TRBD1 (5 bases). Germline CDR1 reads MDHEN; CDR2 reads SYDVKM. The CDR3 runs to 14 residues. The ends were cut back, 3 bases at V and 11 bases at J, with 19 bases in the middle.